A selection of T cell receptor beta chains follows, all from one sample in a study of T cells in Graves' hyperthyroidism and ophthalmopathy. One entry per CDR3 protein results from TCRdb running MiXCR on the multiplex PCR reads. Here the sample spans around 600,000 distinct CDR3 sequences, roughly 15% being singletons. Sequenced: blood. Receptor source: a woman aged 50 to 60 with Graves' ophthalmopathy. Both conserved end residues are part of each CDR3. The D gene is left open where the match is weak. Clone size is not always given. Where it is, it says once, few, many or a class for expanded clones.

>TRBJ2-7|TRBV11-3|few|-|13
TGTGCCAGCAGCTTTTCCCACCCCCGCGAGCAGTACTTC
CASSFSHPREQYF
>TRBJ2-7|TRBV6-1|few|-|16
TGTGCCACCGACGTGAGGCAGGGAACCCTTGTGAGCGAGCAGTACTTC
CATDVRQGTLVSEQYF
>TRBJ2-5|TRBV28|many|TRBD1|16
TGTGCCAGCAGATATACACCGGGACAGAGCCAAGAGACCCAGTACTTC
CASRYTPGQSQETQYF
>TRBJ1-2|TRBV24-1|few|-|16
TGTGCCACCAGTGATCCTGACTCCAAGGGCGACTATGGCTACACCTTC
CATSDPDSKGDYGYTF
>TRBJ2-4|TRBV12-3/TRBV12-4|many|-|20
TGTGCCAGCAGTTCCCAGACTCCGGGACCCTTCCGGCTAGCCAAAAACATTCAGTACTTC
CASSSQTPGPFRLAKNIQYF
>TRBJ2-6|TRBV6-1|few|-|16
TGTGCCAGCCGGTTGCCAGGGGGGAACGGGGCCAACGTCCTGACTTTC
CASRLPGGNGANVLTF
>TRBJ1-2|TRBV27|many|TRBD1|16
TGTGCCAGCAGTTTCTACCGGGACAGGACGAACTATGGCTACACCTTC
CASSFYRDRTNYGYTF
>TRBJ2-3|TRBV12-3/TRBV12-4|many|-|15
TGTGCCAGCAGTTTTTTTAGCGGAGACACAGATACGCAGTATTTT
CASSFFSGDTDTQYF
>TRBJ2-1|TRBV5-1|few|-|14
TGCGCCAGCAGCTTCCCCCAGGGTGGCGATGAGCAGTTCTTC
CASSFPQGGDEQFF
>TRBJ2-5|TRBV24-1|few|-|13
TGTGCCACCAGTGGAGACATCCAAGAGACCCAGTACTTC
CATSGDIQETQYF
>TRBJ2-2|TRBV27|many|TRBD2|15
TGTGCCAGCATTAGCGGGAGAGGGAGTACCGGGGAGCTGTTTTTT
CASISGRGSTGELFF
>TRBJ2-5|TRBV6-1|few|TRBD2|18
TGTGCCAGCAAAGCTACTAGCGGGAGGGCCCGGTACCAAGAGACCCAGTACTTC
CASKATSGRARYQETQYF
>TRBJ2-4|TRBV4-2|once|-|15
TGTGCCAGCAGCCAAGATCTACTCCAGAAAAACATTCAGTACTTC
CASSQDLLQKNIQYF
>TRBJ1-2|TRBV28|many|TRBD1|17
TGTGCCAGCAGCCCGGGAGGACAGGGGGCGCGAACTTATGGCTACACCTTC
CASSPGGQGARTYGYTF
>TRBJ2-7|TRBV6-2/TRBV6-3|many|TRBD2|13
TGTGCCAGCGGGAGGACTAGGTCCTACGAGCAGTACTTC
CASGRTRSYEQYF
>TRBJ1-5|TRBV18|many|-|17
TGTGCCAGCTCACGGGGATTAGGGGCCCCGGGAAATCAGCCCCAGCATTTT
CASSRGLGAPGNQPQHF
>TRBJ2-2|TRBV5-1|many|TRBD1|13
TGCGCCAGCAGCTGGACAGGGGCCGGGGAGCTGTTTTTT
CASSWTGAGELFF
>TRBJ2-3|TRBV7-3|many|TRBD2|15
TGTGCCAGCGCGCTACTAGCGGGAGTTACAGATACGCAGTATTTT
CASALLAGVTDTQYF
>TRBJ2-2|TRBV28|many|TRBD2|19
TGTGCCAGCAGCTACCGAACATTAGGGACTAGCGAAAACACCGGGGAGCTGTTTTTT
CASSYRTLGTSENTGELFF
>TRBJ2-7|TRBV28|many|TRBD2|16
TGTGCCAGCATCGGGACTAGCGGGAGTAAGGGCCTCGAGCAGTACTTC
CASIGTSGSKGLEQYF
>TRBJ2-1|TRBV6-1|many|-|15
TGTGCCAGCAGTACCGACAGGATCTCCTACAATGAGCAGTTCTTC
CASSTDRISYNEQFF
>TRBJ2-3|TRBV2|-|-|13
TGTGCCAGCAACGGGGTTGGAACAGATACGCAGTATTTT
CASNGVGTDTQYF
>TRBJ1-1|TRBV6-2/TRBV6-3|many|-|14
TGTGCCAGCACCGAAAGGGGAAGGAACACTGAAGCTTTCTTT
CASTERGRNTEAFF
>TRBJ2-3|TRBV3-2|few|-|14
TGTGCCAGCCAACAAAGGGGGAATGAAGATACGCAGTATTTT
CASQQRGNEDTQYF
>TRBJ2-5|TRBV29-1|-|-|10
TGCAGCGTTGGTCAAGAGACCCAGTACTTC
CSVGQETQYF
>TRBJ2-1|TRBV4-1|many|TRBD1|16
TGCGCCAGCAGCCCGAACAGGGGGCTAGCCGTCAATGAGCAGTTCTTC
CASSPNRGLAVNEQFF
>TRBJ2-1|TRBV10-3|-|TRBD1|16
TGTGCCATCAGTGTTCCCGGGACAGGGGGTCCCAATGAGCAGTTCTTC
CAISVPGTGGPNEQFF
>TRBJ1-1|TRBV7-9|few|-|13
TGTGCCAGCAGCTCCCAACAGGGAACTGAAGCTTTCTTT
CASSSQQGTEAFF
>TRBJ2-1|TRBV3-2|many|-|18
TGTGCCAGCAGCCAAGTGGGACTAGCGGGAGCCGAGTCCGATGAGCAGTTCTTC
CASSQVGLAGAESDEQFF
>TRBJ2-3|TRBV5-1|many|-|15
TGCGCCAGCAGCTTGGTTGTCATCCGCACAGATACGCAGTATTTT
CASSLVVIRTDTQYF
>TRBJ2-3|TRBV20-1|-|-|15
TGCAGTGCTAGATCCCGGACGCCCCACACAGATACGCAGTATTTT
CSARSRTPHTDTQYF
>TRBJ2-2|TRBV20-1|-|-|12
TGCAGTGCTAGGGGAGTCACCGGGGAGCTGTTTTTT
CSARGVTGELFF
>TRBJ1-6|TRBV7-2|few|-|18
TGTGCCAGCAGCTTAGAGGGGATTTGGAGCTCCTATAATTCACCCCTCCACTTT
CASSLEGIWSSYNSPLHF
>TRBJ1-4|TRBV5-4|many|-|14
TGTGCCAGCAGCAAGGGACCGAAGAATGAAAAACTGTTTTTT
CASSKGPKNEKLFF
>TRBJ2-7|TRBV12-3/TRBV12-4|many|-|15
TGTGCCAGCACCGCGCCGGGCAGGGCCTCCTACGAGCAGTACTTC
CASTAPGRASYEQYF
>TRBJ2-7|TRBV6-5|many|TRBD1|15
TGTGCCAGCAGTTACTCAGGGGGCATATCCTACGAGCAGTACTTC
CASSYSGGISYEQYF
>TRBJ1-3|TRBV6-1|many|TRBD1|16
TGTGCCAGCAGACCACCTACGACAGGGAGCGGAAACACCATATATTTT
CASRPPTTGSGNTIYF
>TRBJ1-1|TRBV3-1|few|-|17
TGTGCCAGCAGCCACCCTCGGGGGCTTGGGGGGAACACTGAAGCTTTCTTT
CASSHPRGLGGNTEAFF
>TRBJ2-2|TRBV5-8|-|-|16
TGTGCCAGCAGCTTAAGGGGCACGGCAGGTAGAAGGGAGCTGTTTTTT
CASSLRGTAGRRELFF
>TRBJ1-5|TRBV20-1|many|-|14
TGCAGTGCTAACCGGGACTTGCGCTTTCAGCCCCAGCATTTT
CSANRDLRFQPQHF
>TRBJ2-4|TRBV5-1|-|-|10
TGCGCCAGCAAACCCAACATTCAGTACTTC
CASKPNIQYF
>TRBJ1-5|TRBV28|-|-|13
TGTGCCAGCAAACGGCAACACAATCAGCCCCAGCATTTT
CASKRQHNQPQHF
>TRBJ1-2|TRBV20-1|few|-|14
TGCAGTGCGCCTACAGGGAAAAATAACTATGGCTACACCTTC
CSAPTGKNNYGYTF
>TRBJ2-2|TRBV20-1|-|-|14
TGCAGTGCTATTCGGCACCCGAACACCGGGGAGCTGTTTTTT
CSAIRHPNTGELFF
>TRBJ2-1|TRBV28|many|TRBD1|15
TGTGCCAGCAGTCCGACAGGGTCCTTCCACAATGAGCAGTTCTTC
CASSPTGSFHNEQFF
>TRBJ2-3|TRBV9|few|TRBD2|14
TGTGCCAGCAGCTCCAGCCTAGCGGGGGATACGCAGTATTTT
CASSSSLAGDTQYF
>TRBJ2-3|TRBV7-3|many|TRBD2|14
TGTGCCAGCAGCCCTGGACTAGCAGCGGATACGCAGTATTTT
CASSPGLAADTQYF
>TRBJ2-1|TRBV4-1|-|TRBD2|22
TGCGCCAGCAGCCAAGATAGGGGTTTGGGGATAGCGGGAGGGTCCCCCAGCAATGAGCAGTTCTTC
CASSQDRGLGIAGGSPSNEQFF
>TRBJ2-1|TRBV27|-|TRBD2|16
TGTGCCAGCAGTCCCCTCCTAGCGGGAAGGTACAATGAGCAGTTCTTC
CASSPLLAGRYNEQFF
>TRBJ2-1|TRBV6-1|-|-|13
TGTGCCAGCAGTCCAGACGCCTACAATGAGCAGTTCTTC
CASSPDAYNEQFF
>TRBJ1-2|TRBV20-1|many|-|14
TGCAGTGCTAGAAGGTGGCAGGAGGTTTATGGCTACACCTTC
CSARRWQEVYGYTF
>TRBJ1-5|TRBV5-8|once|-|13
TGTGCCAGCAGCTTGGCCGGAGGTCCCCCCCAGCATTTT
CASSLAGGPPQHF
>TRBJ2-2|TRBV14|-|TRBD1|15
TGTGCCAGCAGCCAGTACAGGGGGTACACCGGGGAGCTGTTTTTT
CASSQYRGYTGELFF
>TRBJ1-5|TRBV18|-|-|14
TGTGCCAGCTCACTGTCGGGGTCTAATCGGCCCCAGCATTTT
CASSLSGSNRPQHF
>TRBJ2-5|TRBV9|-|-|15
TGTGCCAGCAGCGTAGGAGGGGGCGCGGGGGAGACCCAGTACTTC
CASSVGGGAGETQYF